Detailed here is one T cell receptor (beta chain). This clonotype was observed at least ten times. Its target antigen remains unknown. There are no base qualities to consult, and no much larger clone falls within one base. This record belongs to a study of T-cell reconstitution after alpha-beta-depleted transplantation in children (dated by TCRdb to the mid-2010s). With regard to the full study: The study quantitatively tracked T-cell immune reconstitution after TCRalphabeta/CD19-depleted allogeneic hematopoietic cell transplantation in children using TCR repertoire profiling.

The receptor library was made with PCR. Data came from an Illumina HiSeq 2500. Molecular barcoding was employed in the preparation of TCR libraries, with unique molecular identifiers being used to normalize TCRbeta repertoire quantification. TCRdb itself trimmed the public reads at Q25 with fastp, ran MiXCR and retained productive beta chains. Under each unique CDR3 protein, matching rows form one entry showing the most common genes and DNA. For this sample there are about 170,000 distinct CDR3 sequences; 11% appear just once. The top ten constitute roughly an eighth of the sample. The treatment or condition label on this specimen signifies: allogeneic hematopoietic cell transplantation with graft depleted of TCRalphabeta T cells and CD19 B cells. Transplant recipients were children who received TCRalphabeta/CD19-depleted allogeneic hematopoietic cell grafts. Points the paper makes about the study in general: The frequencies of hyperexpanded clones fell over the following months, and after one year, T-cell counts and TCRbeta diversity were mostly attributed to newly produced T cells. The high TCRbeta diversity at day 60 in some patients was ascribed to recipient T cells and intrathymic progenitors that had survived conditioning. The apparently early recovery of alphabetaT-cell counts about two months after transplant reportedly depended on only several hundred rapidly expanded clones that came from non-depleted graft cells.

The CDR3 measures 17 amino acids from cysteine to phenylalanine. The retained sequence is limited to the CDR3, 51 bases, with the frame set at the first base. Trimmed from V: 3 bases; trimmed from J: 6 bases; junction bases lacking a gene match: 10. In the germline V gene, CDR1 corresponds to SGDLS and CDR2 to YYNGEE. The chain employs TRBV9 and TRBJ2-1; 12 junctional bases match TRBD2. This TCR was sampled from a boy younger than 10 with acute myeloid leukemia, due to receive a stem cell transplant. Material: PBMCs, obtained before TCRalphabeta/CD19-depleted stem cell transplant. The CDR3 reads CASSGRTSGVSPNEQFF. In nucleotides, the sequence is TGTGCCAGCAGCGGGCGGACTAGCGGGGTGAGTCCCAATGAGCAGTTCTTC.